This T cell receptor (beta chain) was sequenced for a study of T cells in Graves' hyperthyroidism and ophthalmopathy. Study results and caveats: Blood also showed most of the thyroid clonotypes that were expanded above 0.001.

In the case of this clonotype: What it binds is unknown.

The diagnoses drew upon clinical symptoms, serum thyroxine and TRAb, thyroid ultrasound and orbital computed tomography. Out of 10 ml of fresh peripheral blood came the PBMCs. RNA transcripts provided the source from which TCR beta CDR3 regions were amplified. The HTBI set primed first-round TCR CDR3 RT-PCR. MiXCR was run by TCRdb on the multiplex PCR reads, yielding one entry per CDR3 protein. Of around 700,000 distinct CDR3 sequences listed, under 20% are singletons. CDR3 length equals 14 residues. Looked up from germline, CDR1 is MNHEY and CDR2 is SVGEGT. V was clipped by 0 bases and J by 6 bases, with 8 bases between them.

The sequenced sample was blood. The sequence came from a woman between 50 and 59 years old with Graves' hyperthyroidism that later progressed to Graves' ophthalmopathy. The V call is TRBV6-2 or TRBV6-3, the J call TRBJ1-4; D remains unclear. The CDR3 bases are TGTGCCAGCAGTTACTCGATAAGCGATGAAAAACTGTTTTTT. Translation: CASSYSISDEKLFF.